One T cell receptor (beta chain) is described in this entry. This sample was included in a study of blood T cell repertoires in COVID-19. As for the study in general: There were acute and convalescent COVID-19 samples, and they came from the United States, Italy and Spain. PBMCs, B-cell-depleted T cells, or T cells provided the cDNA or gDNA that made up the material.

Assay used: immunoSEQ multiplex PCR; TCRdb lists only in-frame clones, some missing. Counted here are some 87,000 clones, more than 60% occurring once; the ten biggest clones make up around 15%. The V gene end was trimmed by 4 bases and the J gene end by 3 bases; junction bases not matched to a gene: 6. Germline V lookup: CDR1 SGHRS, CDR2 YFSETQ. The CDR3 covers 16 residues. The TCR comes from a human donor in a cohort sampled during active COVID-19. The rearrangement uses TRBV5-1 and TRBJ2-1, with 11 nucleotides matching TRBD2. Sequencing used peripheral blood. The DNA of the CDR3 is TGCGCCAGCAGCATACTAGCGGGAGAGGGCTACAATGAGCAGTTCTTC. Amino acid sequence: CASSILAGEGYNEQFF.